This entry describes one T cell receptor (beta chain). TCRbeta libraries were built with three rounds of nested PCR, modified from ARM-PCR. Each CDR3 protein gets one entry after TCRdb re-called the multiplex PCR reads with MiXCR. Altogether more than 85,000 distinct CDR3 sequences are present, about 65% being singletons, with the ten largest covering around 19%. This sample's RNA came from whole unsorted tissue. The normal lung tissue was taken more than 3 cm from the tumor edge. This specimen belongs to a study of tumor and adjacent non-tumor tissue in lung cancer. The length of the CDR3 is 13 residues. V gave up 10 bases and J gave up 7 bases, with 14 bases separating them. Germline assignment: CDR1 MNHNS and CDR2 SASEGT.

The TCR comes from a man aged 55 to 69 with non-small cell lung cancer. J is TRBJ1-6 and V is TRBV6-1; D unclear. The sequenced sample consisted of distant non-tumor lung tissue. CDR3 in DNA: TGTGCCATCAATAACATAGGGAATTCACCCCTCCACTTT. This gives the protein CAINNIGNSPLHF.